Sequencing of this T cell receptor (beta chain) was carried out in a study of low-dose radiotherapy and immunotherapy resistance in tumors. For the study at large: Primers used for first-strand cDNA, a TRAV- and TRBV-specific set, covered both alpha and beta chains.

This clonotype was recorded at least ten times. PCR amplification of the TCRs was performed with Phusion for 15 to 25 PCR cycles, and it relied on a constant-region primer together with a V-primer adapter. Via MiXCR, TCRdb re-called the reads, giving one row per CDR3 protein. The sample consists of tens of thousands of distinct CDR3 sequences, 12% of them appearing once. Regarding time point: before trial treatment. This clonotype originated in a female donor with ovarian cancer. The starting material was PBMCs, obtained before treatment.

In nucleotides, the CDR3 is TGCAGTGCTAGAGAGCGGGCTAGCACAGATACGCAGTATTTT. Protein sequence: CSARERASTDTQYF. The chain is built from TRBV20-1 and TRBJ2-3; weak D call: TRBD2 (5 bases). V gave up 0 bases and J gave up 0 bases, with 7 bases separating them. The CDR3 loop spans 14 amino acids. Germline V gene sequence: CDR1 DFQATT, CDR2 SNEGSKA (reference sequence).